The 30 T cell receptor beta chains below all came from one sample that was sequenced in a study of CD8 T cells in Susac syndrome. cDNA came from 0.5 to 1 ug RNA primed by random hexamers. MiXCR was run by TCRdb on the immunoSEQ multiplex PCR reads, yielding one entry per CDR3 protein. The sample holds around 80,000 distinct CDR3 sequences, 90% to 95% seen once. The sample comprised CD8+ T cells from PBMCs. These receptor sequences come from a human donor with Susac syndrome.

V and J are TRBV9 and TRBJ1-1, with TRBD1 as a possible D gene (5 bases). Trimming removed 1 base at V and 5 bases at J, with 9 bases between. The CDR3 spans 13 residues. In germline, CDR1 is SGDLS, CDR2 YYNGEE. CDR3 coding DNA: TGTGCCAGCAGCGTAAAAGGGGCTACTGAAGCTTTCTTT. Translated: CASSVKGATEAFF. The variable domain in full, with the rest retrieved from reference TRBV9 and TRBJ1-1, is DSGVTQTPKHLITATGQRVTLRCSPRSGDLSVYWYQQSLDQGLQFLIQYYNGEERAKGNILERFSAQQFPDLHSELNLSSLELGDSALYFCASSVKGATEAFFGQGTRLTVV.

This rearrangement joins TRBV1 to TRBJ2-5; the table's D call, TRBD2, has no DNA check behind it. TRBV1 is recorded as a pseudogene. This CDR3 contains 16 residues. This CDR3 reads CTSSQRTSGIQETQYF. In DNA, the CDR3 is TGCACCAGCAGCCAACGGACTAGCGGAATCCAAGAGACCCAGTACTTC.

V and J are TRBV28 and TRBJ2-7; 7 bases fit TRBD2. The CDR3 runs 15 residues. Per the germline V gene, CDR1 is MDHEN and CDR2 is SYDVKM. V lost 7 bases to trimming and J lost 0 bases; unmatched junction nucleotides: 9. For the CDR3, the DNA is TGTGCCAGCAATCTTCGGGCTAGCGGCTCCTACGAGCAGTACTTC. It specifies CASNLRASGSYEQYF. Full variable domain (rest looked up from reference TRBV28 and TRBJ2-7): DVKVTQSSRYLVKRTGEKVFLECVQDMDHENMFWYRQDPGLGLRLIYFSYDVKMKEKGDIPEGYSVSREKKERFSLILESASTNQTSMYLCASNLRASGSYEQYFGPGTRLTVT.

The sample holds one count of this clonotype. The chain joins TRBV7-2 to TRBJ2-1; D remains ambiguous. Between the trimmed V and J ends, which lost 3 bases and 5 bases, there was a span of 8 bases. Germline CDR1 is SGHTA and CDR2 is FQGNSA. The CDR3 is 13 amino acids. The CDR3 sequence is CASSFRRDNEQFF. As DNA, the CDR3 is TGTGCCAGCAGCTTCCGTCGTGACAATGAGCAGTTCTTC.

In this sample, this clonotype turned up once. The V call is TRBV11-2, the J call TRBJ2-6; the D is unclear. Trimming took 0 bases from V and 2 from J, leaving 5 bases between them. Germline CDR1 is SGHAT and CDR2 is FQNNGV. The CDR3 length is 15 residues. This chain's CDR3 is CASSLETTGANVLTF. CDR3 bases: TGTGCCAGCAGCTTAGAAACGACTGGGGCCAACGTCCTGACTTTC.

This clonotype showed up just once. The chain's CDR3 is CASSRGGFQETQYF. The CDR3 DNA is TGTGCCAGCAGCCGGGGGGGGTTCCAAGAGACCCAGTACTTC. The V call is TRBV7-3, the J call TRBJ2-5; 8 bases fit TRBD2. Germline loops: CDR1 SGHTA, CDR2 FQGTGA. The CDR3 runs 14 residues. Trimming at V came to 5 bases and at J to 1 base, leaving 3 bases not matched to a gene.

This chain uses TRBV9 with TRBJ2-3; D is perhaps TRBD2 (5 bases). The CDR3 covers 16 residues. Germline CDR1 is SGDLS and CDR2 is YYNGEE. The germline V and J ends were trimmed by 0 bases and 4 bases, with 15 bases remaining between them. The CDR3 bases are TGTGCCAGCAGCGTAGGGTCCGGGGTCGGTTCAGATACGCAGTATTTT. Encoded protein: CASSVGSGVGSDTQYF.

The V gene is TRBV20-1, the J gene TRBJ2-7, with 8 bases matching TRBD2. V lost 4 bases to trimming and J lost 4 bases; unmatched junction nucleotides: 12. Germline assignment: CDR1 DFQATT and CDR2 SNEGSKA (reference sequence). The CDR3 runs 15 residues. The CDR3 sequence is CSATVGAGVRYEQYF. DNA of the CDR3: TGCAGTGCTACCGTGGGAGCGGGAGTTCGATACGAGCAGTACTTC.

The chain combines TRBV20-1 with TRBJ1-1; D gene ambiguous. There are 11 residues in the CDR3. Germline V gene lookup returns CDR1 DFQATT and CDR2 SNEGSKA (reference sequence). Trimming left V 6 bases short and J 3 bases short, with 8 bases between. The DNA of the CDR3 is TGCAGTGCCTCACCTTACACTGAAGCTTTCTTT. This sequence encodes CSASPYTEAFF.

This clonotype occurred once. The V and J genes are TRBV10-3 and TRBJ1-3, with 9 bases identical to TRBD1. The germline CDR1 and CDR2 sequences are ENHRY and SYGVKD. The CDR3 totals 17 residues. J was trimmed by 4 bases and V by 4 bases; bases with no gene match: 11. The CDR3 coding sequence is TGTGCCATCAGTGGAGACCGGGACAGGGTTTCGGGAAACACCATATATTTT. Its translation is CAISGDRDRVSGNTIYF.

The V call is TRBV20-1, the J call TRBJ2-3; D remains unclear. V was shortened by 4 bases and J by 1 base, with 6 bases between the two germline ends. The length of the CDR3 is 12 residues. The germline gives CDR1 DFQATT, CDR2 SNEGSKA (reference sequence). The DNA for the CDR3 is TGCAGTGCTATTGGGGGCACAGATACGCAGTATTTT. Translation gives CSAIGGTDTQYF.

The CDR3 DNA sequence: TGTGCCACCCTCTCCCGCTACGAGCAGTACTTC. As protein: CATLSRYEQYF. The J gene is TRBJ2-7, the V gene TRBV28; no definite D call. Trimming cost V 10 bases and J 3 bases, with 10 bases left between them. In germline, CDR1 is MDHEN, CDR2 SYDVKM. CDR3 length: 11 residues.

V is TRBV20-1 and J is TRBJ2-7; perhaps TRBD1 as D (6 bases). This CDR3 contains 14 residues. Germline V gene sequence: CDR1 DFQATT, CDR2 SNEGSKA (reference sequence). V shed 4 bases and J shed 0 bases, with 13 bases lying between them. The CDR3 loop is CSAIFRTDSYEQYF. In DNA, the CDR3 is TGCAGTGCTATTTTCCGGACAGACTCCTACGAGCAGTACTTC.

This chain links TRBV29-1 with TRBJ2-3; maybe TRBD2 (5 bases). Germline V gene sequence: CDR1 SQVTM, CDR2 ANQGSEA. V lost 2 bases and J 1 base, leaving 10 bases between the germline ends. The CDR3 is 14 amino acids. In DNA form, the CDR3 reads TGCAGCGTTGAATCGACTACAGGCACAGATACGCAGTATTTT. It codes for CSVESTTGTDTQYF.

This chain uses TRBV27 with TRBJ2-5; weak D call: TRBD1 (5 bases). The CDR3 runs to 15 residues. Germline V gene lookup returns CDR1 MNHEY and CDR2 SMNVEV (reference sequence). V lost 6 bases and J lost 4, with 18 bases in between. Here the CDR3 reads CASRSTLLTAETQYF. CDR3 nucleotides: TGTGCCAGCAGGAGCACCCTTTTGACAGCAGAGACCCAGTACTTC.

CDR3 region: CASSFLSGSRADTQYF. In nucleotides, the CDR3 is TGCGCCAGCAGCTTTCTTAGCGGGAGTCGGGCAGATACGCAGTATTTT. The V and J genes are TRBV5-1 and TRBJ2-3; TRBD2 aligns across 9 bases. The CDR3 has 16 amino acids. Germline V CDR1 and CDR2: SGHRS, YFSETQ. Germline trimming cut 2 bases from V and 4 bases from J; bases unmatched to any gene: 8.

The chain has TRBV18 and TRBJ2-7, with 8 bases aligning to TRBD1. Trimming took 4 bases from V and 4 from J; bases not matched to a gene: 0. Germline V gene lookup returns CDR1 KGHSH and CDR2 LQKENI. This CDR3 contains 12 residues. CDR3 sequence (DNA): TGTGCCAGCTCACGGGACAGGTACGAGCAGTACTTC. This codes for CASSRDRYEQYF.

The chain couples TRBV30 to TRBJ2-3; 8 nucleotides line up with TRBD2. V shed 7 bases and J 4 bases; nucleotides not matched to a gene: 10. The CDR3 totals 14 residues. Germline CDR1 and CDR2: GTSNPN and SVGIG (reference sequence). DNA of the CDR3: TGTGCCTCAAACCGGGGGGGCCCCGCAGATACGCAGTATTTT. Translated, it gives CASNRGGPADTQYF.

This chain's CDR3 is CASSRHGMASGGTLQETQYF. The CDR3 DNA is TGTGCCAGCAGTCGCCACGGTATGGCTAGCGGGGGGACTCTCCAAGAGACCCAGTACTTC. V usage is TRBV6-1 and J usage is TRBJ2-5, with 11 nucleotides matching TRBD2. After removal of 5 bases from V and 1 base from J, the junction contained 18 bases not matched to a gene. The CDR3 is made up of 20 amino acids. The germline gives CDR1 MNHNS, CDR2 SASEGT.

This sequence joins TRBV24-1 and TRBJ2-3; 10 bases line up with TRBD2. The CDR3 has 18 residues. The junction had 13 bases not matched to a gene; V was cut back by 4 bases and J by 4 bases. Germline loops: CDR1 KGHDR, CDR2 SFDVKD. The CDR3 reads CATSESQRGGPVADTQYF. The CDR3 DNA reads TGTGCCACCAGTGAGTCACAGCGGGGGGGCCCAGTCGCAGATACGCAGTATTTT.

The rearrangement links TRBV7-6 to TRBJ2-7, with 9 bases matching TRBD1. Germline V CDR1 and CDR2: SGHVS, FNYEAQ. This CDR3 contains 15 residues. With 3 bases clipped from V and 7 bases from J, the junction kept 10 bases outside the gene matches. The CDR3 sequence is CASSFWTGVGEEQYF. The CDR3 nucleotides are TGTGCCAGCAGCTTTTGGACAGGGGTCGGAGAAGAGCAGTACTTC.

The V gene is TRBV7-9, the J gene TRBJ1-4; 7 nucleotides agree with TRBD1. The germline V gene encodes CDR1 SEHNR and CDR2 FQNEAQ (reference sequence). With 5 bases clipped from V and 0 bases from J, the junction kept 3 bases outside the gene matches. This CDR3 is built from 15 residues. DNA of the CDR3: TGTGCCAGCAGCCCCGGACAGGCAACTAATGAAAAACTGTTTTTT. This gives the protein CASSPGQATNEKLFF.

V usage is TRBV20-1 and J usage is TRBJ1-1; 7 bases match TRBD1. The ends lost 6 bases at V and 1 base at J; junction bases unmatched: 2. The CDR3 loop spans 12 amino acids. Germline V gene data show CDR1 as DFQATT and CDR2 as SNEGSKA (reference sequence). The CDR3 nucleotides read TGCAGTGCCGACAGGGCGAACACTGAAGCTTTCTTT. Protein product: CSADRANTEAFF.

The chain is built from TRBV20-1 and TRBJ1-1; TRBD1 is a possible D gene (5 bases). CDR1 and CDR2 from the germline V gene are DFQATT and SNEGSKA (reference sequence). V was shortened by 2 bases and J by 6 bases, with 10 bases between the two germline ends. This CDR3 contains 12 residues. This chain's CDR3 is CSARRQGPEAFF. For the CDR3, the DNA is TGCAGTGCTAGAAGGCAGGGACCTGAAGCTTTCTTT.

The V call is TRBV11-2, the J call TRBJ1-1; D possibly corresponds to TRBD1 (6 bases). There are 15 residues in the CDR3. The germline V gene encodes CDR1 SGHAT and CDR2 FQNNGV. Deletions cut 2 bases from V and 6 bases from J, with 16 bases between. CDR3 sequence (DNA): TGTGCCAGCAGCTTATTTGCAGGGGAAGGCGCTGAAGCTTTCTTT. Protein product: CASSLFAGEGAEAFF.

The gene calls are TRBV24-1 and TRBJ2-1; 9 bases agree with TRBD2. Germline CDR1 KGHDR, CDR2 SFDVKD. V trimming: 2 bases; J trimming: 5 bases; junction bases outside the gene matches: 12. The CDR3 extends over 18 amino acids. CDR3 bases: TGTGCCACCAGTGATTCAGTGGGTCTAGCGGGACCCAACAATGAGCAGTTCTTC. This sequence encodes CATSDSVGLAGPNNEQFF.

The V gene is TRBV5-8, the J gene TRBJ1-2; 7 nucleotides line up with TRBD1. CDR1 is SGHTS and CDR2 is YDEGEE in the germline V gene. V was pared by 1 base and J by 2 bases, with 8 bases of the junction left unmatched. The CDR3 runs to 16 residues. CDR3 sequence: CASSLYTGELNYGYTF. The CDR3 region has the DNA TGTGCCAGCAGCTTGTACACAGGGGAACTGAACTATGGCTACACCTTC.

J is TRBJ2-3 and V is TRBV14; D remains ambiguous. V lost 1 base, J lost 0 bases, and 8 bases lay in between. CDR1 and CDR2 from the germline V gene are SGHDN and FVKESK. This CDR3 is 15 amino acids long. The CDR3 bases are TGTGCCAGCAGCCAAGTTTTCAAGAGCACAGATACGCAGTATTTT. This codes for CASSQVFKSTDTQYF.

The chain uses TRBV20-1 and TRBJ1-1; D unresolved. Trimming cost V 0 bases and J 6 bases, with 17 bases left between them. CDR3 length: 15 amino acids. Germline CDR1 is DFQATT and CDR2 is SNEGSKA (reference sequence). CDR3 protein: CSARDRPPPPSEAFF. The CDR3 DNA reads TGCAGTGCTAGAGACAGACCCCCTCCTCCGTCTGAAGCTTTCTTT.

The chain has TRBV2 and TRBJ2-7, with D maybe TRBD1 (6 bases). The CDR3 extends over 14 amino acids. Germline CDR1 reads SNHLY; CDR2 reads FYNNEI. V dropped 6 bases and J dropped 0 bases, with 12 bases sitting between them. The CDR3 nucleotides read TGTGCCAGCAGCCGACAGGAGAACTCCTACGAGCAGTACTTC. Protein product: CASSRQENSYEQYF.